This entry features one TCR beta chain sequence. Its antigen remains unidentified. This sample was taken from a study of memory CD4+ T cells and cytomegalovirus serostatus. Findings and limits, study-wide: Median bootstrapped AUC for CMV status was about 0.94 originally, about 0.9 US-trained. About 40% of the roughly 160 known CMV-associated TCRbeta sequences appeared in CD4+ memory.

TCRdb's table, derived via immunoSEQ multiplex PCR, lists solely in-frame clones and lacks some. The sample carries about 52,000 clones, about 83% recorded once. CDR3 length equals 18 residues. CDR1 and CDR2 from the germline V gene are SGHTA and FQGTGA. V lost 5 bases to trimming and J lost 0 bases; unmatched junction nucleotides: 8. The sort gate was single viable CD3+CD4+CD8-CD45RO+ cells for memory CD4+ T cells. This clonotype was sampled from an adult in good health and CMV-seropositive. The chain joins TRBV7-3 to TRBJ2-2, with 11 bases lining up with TRBD2. Material: memory CD4+ T cells from blood. This CDR3 reads CASSPSGLAVANTGELFF. The DNA of the CDR3 is TGTGCCAGCAGCCCGTCGGGACTAGCGGTCGCGAACACCGGGGAGCTGTTTTTT.